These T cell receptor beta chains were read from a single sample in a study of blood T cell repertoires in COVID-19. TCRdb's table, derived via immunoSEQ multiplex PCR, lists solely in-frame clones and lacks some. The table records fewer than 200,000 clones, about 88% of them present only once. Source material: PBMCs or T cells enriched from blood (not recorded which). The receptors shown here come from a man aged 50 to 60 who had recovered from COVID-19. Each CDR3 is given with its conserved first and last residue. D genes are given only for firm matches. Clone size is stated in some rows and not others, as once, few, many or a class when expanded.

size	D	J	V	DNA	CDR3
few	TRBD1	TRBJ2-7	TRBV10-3	TGTGCCATCAGACCGGGACAGACCTACGAGCAGTACTTC	CAIRPGQTYEQYF
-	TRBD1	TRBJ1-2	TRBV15	TGTGCCACCAGCAACACCGGGACAGCGTATGGCTACACCTTC	CATSNTGTAYGYTF
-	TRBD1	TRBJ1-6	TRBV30	TGTGCCTGGATGCCGGGACAGGGGCCCTCCTATAATTCACCCCTCCACTTT	CAWMPGQGPSYNSPLHF
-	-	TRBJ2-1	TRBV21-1	TGTGCCGGAGGGGGGGTAACTTCATTGTTTTTTTCCAATGAGCAGTTCTTC	CAGGGVTSLFFSNEQFF
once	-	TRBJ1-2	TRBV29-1	TGCAGCGTTGGCCCCCAAAGCAGGGTGGCTAACTATGGCTACACCTTC	CSVGPQSRVANYGYTF
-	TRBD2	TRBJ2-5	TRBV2	TGTGCCAGCAGTGGGACGGCGGGGGGACAAGAGACCCAGTACTTC	CASSGTAGGQETQYF
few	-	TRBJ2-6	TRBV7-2	TGTGCCAGCAGCCCAGGGGGGAGCTCTGGGGCCAACGTCCTGACTTTC	CASSPGGSSGANVLTF
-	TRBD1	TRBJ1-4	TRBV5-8	TGTGCCAGCAGTCCACCGGACAGGACGACTAATGAAAAACTGTTTTTT	CASSPPDRTTNEKLFF
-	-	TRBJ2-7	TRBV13	TGTGCCAGCACCCAGAGAGGGTACGAGCAGTACTTC	CASTQRGYEQYF
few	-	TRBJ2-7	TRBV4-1	TGCGCCAGCAGCCAAGATCACACAGGGCTCTACGAGCAGTACTTC	CASSQDHTGLYEQYF
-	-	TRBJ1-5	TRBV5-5	TGTGCCAGCAGCTTGGCCGAGGAACAGCCCCAGCATTTT	CASSLAEEQPQHF
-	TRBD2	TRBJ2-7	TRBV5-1	TGCGCCAGCAGCTCAGAACGACCTAGCGGGGGAACCTACGAGCAGTACTTC	CASSSERPSGGTYEQYF
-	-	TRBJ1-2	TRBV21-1	TGTGCCAGCAGCAAATGGCACAGCCAAGATGGCTACACCTTC	CASSKWHSQDGYTF
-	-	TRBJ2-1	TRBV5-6	TGTGCCAGCAGCTTGTCGAGGGCAACCTACAATGAGCAGTTCTTC	CASSLSRATYNEQFF
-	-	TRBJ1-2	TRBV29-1	TGCAGCGTTGGGAGCCCAACGAGAGCTAACTATGGCTACACCTTC	CSVGSPTRANYGYTF
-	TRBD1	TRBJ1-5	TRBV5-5	TGTGCCAGCAGCCCGATCAGGGGGGGCAATCAGCCCCAGCATTTT	CASSPIRGGNQPQHF
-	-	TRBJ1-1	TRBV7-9	TGTGCCAGCAGCTTAGGGACATCCCAGCCGTCCAACCTGAACACTGAAGCTTTCTTT	CASSLGTSQPSNLNTEAFF
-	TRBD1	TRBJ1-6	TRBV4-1	TGCGCCAGCAGCCAAGTGACAGGGGGCTCCTATAATTCACCCCTCCACTTT	CASSQVTGGSYNSPLHF
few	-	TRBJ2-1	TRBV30	TGTGCCTGGAGTGTACCCCTCATGAGGGGGGGCTACAATGAGCAGTTCTTC	CAWSVPLMRGGYNEQFF
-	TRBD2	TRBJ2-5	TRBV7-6	TGTGCCAGCAGCTCGCTGACTAGCGGGGGGCTTCAAGAGACCCAGTACTTC	CASSSLTSGGLQETQYF
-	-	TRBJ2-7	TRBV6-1	TGTGCCAGCAGTGAAGCGCTCCGACTCCCCCTCGAGCAGTACTTC	CASSEALRLPLEQYF
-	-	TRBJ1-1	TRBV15	TGTGCCACCAGCAGGCCGGACAGTGAAGCTTTCTTT	CATSRPDSEAFF
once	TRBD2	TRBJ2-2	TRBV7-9	TGTGCCAGCAGCACCCCTAGCGGGGGGGCTAACACCGGGGAGCTGTTTTTT	CASSTPSGGANTGELFF
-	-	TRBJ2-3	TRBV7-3	TGTGCCAGCAGCTTAACGCATAGCGGAAATACGCAGTATTTT	CASSLTHSGNTQYF
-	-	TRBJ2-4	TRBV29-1	TGCAGCGTTGAAGGTGTTGGGGGGGCCGGAAACATTCAGTACTTC	CSVEGVGGAGNIQYF
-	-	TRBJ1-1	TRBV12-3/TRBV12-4	TGTGCCAGCAGTTTACGCGCCACTGAAGCTTTCTTT	CASSLRATEAFF
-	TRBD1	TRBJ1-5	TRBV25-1	TGTGCCAGCAGACAGGGGGCGCGCAATCAGCCCCAGCATTTT	CASRQGARNQPQHF
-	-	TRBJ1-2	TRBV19	TGTGCCAGTAGTCCGGGAGGTGGCCGAATCTATGGCTACACCTTC	CASSPGGGRIYGYTF
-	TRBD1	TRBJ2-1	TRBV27	TGTGCCAGCAGCCAACAGGGACAGTACAATGAGCAGTTCTTC	CASSQQGQYNEQFF
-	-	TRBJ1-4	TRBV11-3	TGTGCCAGCAGCTTAAGGAGCGGAATTAATGAAAAACTGTTTTTT	CASSLRSGINEKLFF
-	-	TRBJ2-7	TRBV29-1	TGCAGCGCTGCGGGTACTTCCTACGAGCAGTACTTC	CSAAGTSYEQYF
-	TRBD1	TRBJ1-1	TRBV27	TGTGCCAGCAGGAGACAGGGTGGGATGAACACTGAAGCTTTCTTT	CASRRQGGMNTEAFF
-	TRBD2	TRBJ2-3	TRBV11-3	TGTGCCAGCAGCCCACGTAGCGGGGGGCCCCTGGCGGATACGCAGTATTTT	CASSPRSGGPLADTQYF
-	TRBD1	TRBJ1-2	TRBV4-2	TGTGCCAGCAGCCAAGAAAGGGGACAGGGGGCTTTTGGCTACACCTTC	CASSQERGQGAFGYTF
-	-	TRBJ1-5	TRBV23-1	TGCGCCAGCCTAATAGACAGGATGGAATATAGCAATCAGCCCCAGCATTTT	CASLIDRMEYSNQPQHF
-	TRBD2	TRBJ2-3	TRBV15	TGTGCCACCCAACGACTAGCGGGCACAGATACGCAGTATTTT	CATQRLAGTDTQYF
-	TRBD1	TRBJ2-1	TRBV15	TGTGCCACACGCCATACAGGGGTTTTTACTCGCAATGAGCAGTTCTTC	CATRHTGVFTRNEQFF
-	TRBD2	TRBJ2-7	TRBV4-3	TGCGCCAGCAGCCAAGAGCGCCGCGGGGGGGCCTACGAGCAGTACTTC	CASSQERRGGAYEQYF
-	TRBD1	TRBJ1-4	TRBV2	TGTGCCAGCAGTGAAGAGGGGGCGCTAAAAAAACTGTTTTTT	CASSEEGALKKLFF
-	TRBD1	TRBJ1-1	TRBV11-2	TGTGCCAGCAGCTTAAGCCGGGGGACAGGGCTAACTTTCTTT	CASSLSRGTGLTFF
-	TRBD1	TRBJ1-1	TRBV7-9	TGTGCCAGCAGCCGGACAGGGGCTATCACTGAAGCTTTCTTT	CASSRTGAITEAFF
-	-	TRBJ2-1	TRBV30	TGTGCCTGGACCCCGAGTTGGGGTCAGGGTGGGTACAATGAGCAGTTCTTC	CAWTPSWGQGGYNEQFF
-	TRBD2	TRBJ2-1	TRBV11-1	TGTGCCAGCAGCTTACTCGCGGGGGCCTACAATGAGCAGTTCTTC	CASSLLAGAYNEQFF
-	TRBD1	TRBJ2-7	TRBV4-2	TGTGCCAGCAGCCAGGTAGACAGGGGTTACGAGCAGTACTTC	CASSQVDRGYEQYF
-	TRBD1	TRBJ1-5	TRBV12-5	TGTGCTAGTGGTCCTGGGACAGGGACCTTTAGCAATCAGCCCCAGCATTTT	CASGPGTGTFSNQPQHF
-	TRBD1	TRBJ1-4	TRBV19	TGTGCCAGTAGGGGACAGCCCCCTGAGGAAAAACTGTTTTTT	CASRGQPPEEKLFF
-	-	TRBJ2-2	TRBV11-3	TGTGCCAGCAGCTCTCAGGGGTTAGCCGGGGAGCTGTTTTTT	CASSSQGLAGELFF
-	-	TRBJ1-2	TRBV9	TGTGCCAGCAGCGTAGGCCAAAAGGGGGATAACTATGGCTACACCTTC	CASSVGQKGDNYGYTF
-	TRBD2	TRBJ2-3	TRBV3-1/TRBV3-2	TGTGCCAGCAGCCAAGTCCCCCCTGGGGCGGGGGGTTGGGATACGCAGTATTTT	CASSQVPPGAGGWDTQYF
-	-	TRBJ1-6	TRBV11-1	TGTGCCAGCAGCGAACAGGAGAGCTCCTATAATTCACCCCTCCACTTT	CASSEQESSYNSPLHF
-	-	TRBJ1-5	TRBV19	TGTGCCAGTACCGGGGGGGGCGTAACCCAGCATTTT	CASTGGGVTQHF
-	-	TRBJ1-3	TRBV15	TGTGCCACCAGCACAGGGGACTCTGGAAACACCATATATTTT	CATSTGDSGNTIYF
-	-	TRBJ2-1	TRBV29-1	TGCAGCGTTGACAGGGGAACCTACAATGAGCAGTTCTTC	CSVDRGTYNEQFF